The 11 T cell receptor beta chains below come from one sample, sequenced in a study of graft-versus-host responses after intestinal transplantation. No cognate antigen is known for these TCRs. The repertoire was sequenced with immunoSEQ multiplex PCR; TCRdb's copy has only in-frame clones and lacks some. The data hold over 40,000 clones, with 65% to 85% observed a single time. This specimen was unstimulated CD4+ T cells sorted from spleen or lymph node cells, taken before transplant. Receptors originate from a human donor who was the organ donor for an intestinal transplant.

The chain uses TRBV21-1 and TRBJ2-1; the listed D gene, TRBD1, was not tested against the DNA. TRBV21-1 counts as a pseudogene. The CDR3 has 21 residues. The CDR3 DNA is TGTGCCCCTCAGATGGGACAGGGGGCTTTCCTCAGCGGGAGCTCCTACAATGAGCAGTTCTTC. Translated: CAPQMGQGAFLSGSSYNEQFF.

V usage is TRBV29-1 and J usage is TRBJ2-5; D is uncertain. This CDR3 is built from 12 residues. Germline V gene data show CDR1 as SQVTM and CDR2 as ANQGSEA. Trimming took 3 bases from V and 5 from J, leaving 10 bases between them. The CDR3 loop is CSVDSLGETQYF. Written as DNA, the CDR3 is TGCAGCGTTGATTCTCTGGGGGAGACCCAGTACTTC.

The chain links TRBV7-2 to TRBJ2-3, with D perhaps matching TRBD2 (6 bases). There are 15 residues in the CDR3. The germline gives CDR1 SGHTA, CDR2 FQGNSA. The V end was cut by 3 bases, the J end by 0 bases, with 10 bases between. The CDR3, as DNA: TGTGCCAGCAGCTTGGGCGGGGTCAGCACAGATACGCAGTATTTT. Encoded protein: CASSLGGVSTDTQYF.

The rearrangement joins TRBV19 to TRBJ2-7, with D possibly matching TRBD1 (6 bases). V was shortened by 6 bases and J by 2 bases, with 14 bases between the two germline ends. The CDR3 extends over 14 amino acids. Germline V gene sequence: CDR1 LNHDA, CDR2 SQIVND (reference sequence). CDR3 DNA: TGTGCCAGTAGCATACAGGGACCCCCCTACGAGCAGTACTTC. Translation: CASSIQGPPYEQYF.

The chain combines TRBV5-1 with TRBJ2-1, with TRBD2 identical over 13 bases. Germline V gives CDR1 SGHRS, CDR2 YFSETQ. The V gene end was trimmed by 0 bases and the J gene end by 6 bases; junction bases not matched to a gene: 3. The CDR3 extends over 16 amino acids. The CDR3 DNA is TGCGCCAGCAGCTTGGCAGGACTAGCGGGGGCCAATGAGCAGTTCTTC. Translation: CASSLAGLAGANEQFF.

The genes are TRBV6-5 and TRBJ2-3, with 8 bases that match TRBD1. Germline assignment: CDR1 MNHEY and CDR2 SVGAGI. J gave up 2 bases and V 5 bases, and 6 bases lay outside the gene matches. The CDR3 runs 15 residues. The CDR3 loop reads CASSVRTGNTDTQYF. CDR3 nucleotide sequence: TGTGCCAGCAGTGTGAGGACAGGGAACACAGATACGCAGTATTTT.

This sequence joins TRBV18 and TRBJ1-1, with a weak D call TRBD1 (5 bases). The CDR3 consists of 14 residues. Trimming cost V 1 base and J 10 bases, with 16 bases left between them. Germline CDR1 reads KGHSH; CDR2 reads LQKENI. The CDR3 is CASSPLDRGRRAFF. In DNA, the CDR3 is TGTGCCAGCTCACCACTTGATAGGGGAAGGAGAGCTTTCTTT.

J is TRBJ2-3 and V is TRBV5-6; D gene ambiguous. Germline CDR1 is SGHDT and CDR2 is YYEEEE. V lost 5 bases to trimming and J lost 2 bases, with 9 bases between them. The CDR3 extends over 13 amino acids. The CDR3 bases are TGTGCCAGCAGTCCAGTCCCCACAGATACGCAGTATTTT. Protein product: CASSPVPTDTQYF.

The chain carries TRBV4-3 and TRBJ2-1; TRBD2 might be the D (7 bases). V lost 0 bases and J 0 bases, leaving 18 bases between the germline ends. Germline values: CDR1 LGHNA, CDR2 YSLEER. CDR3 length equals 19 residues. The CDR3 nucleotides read TGCGCCAGCAGCCAAGATCTGGCGGGGGCCTTCCACTCCTACAATGAGCAGTTCTTC. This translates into CASSQDLAGAFHSYNEQFF.

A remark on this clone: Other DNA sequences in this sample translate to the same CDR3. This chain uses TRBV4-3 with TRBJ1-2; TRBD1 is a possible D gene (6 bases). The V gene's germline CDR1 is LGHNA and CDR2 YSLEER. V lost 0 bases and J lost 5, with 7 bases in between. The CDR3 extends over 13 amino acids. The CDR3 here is CASSQEGGYGYTF. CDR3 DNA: TGCGCCAGCAGCCAAGAAGGGGGTTATGGCTACACCTTC.

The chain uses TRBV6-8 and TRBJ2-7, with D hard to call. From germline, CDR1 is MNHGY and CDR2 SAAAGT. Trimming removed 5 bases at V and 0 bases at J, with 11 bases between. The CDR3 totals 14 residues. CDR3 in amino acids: CASSPPPGSYEQYF. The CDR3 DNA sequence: TGTGCCAGCAGTCCCCCTCCGGGCTCCTACGAGCAGTACTTC.